These T cell receptor beta chains were read from a single sample in a study of vaccination effects on CD4 cells after COVID-19. Profiling relied on immunoSEQ multiplex PCR, and the TCRdb table lists in-frame clones only, not all of them. The table shows around 60,000 clones, with approximately 80% occurring only once. What these receptors recognize is not known. The material sequenced was CD4+ T cells from PBMCs cultured without peptide, taken before COVID-19 vaccination. Receptors originate from a human donor who received a COVID-19 vaccine. The CDR3 runs from the conserved cysteine through the conserved F or W. The D gene is left open where the match is weak. The size entry is marked missing in some rows and otherwise reads once, few, many or a size class.

J gene: TRBJ1-1
V gene: TRBV7-9
D gene: .
clone size: .
CDR3 protein: CASSFGGSGTEAFF
CDR3 DNA: TGTGCCAGCAGCTTCGGCGGGAGTGGCACTGAAGCTTTCTTT

J gene: TRBJ1-4
V gene: TRBV30
D gene: .
clone size: .
CDR3 protein: CAWSWGTNEKLFF
CDR3 DNA: TGTGCCTGGAGTTGGGGGACTAATGAAAAACTGTTTTTT

J gene: TRBJ2-4
V gene: TRBV6-5
D gene: TRBD2
clone size: .
CDR3 protein: CASYRGDNIQYF
CDR3 DNA: TGTGCCAGCTATCGGGGGGATAACATTCAGTACTTC

J gene: TRBJ1-1
V gene: TRBV4-2
D gene: .
clone size: .
CDR3 protein: CASSQETGGANTEAFF
CDR3 DNA: TGTGCCAGCAGCCAAGAGACTGGTGGGGCGAACACTGAAGCTTTCTTT

J gene: TRBJ1-4
V gene: TRBV25-1
D gene: .
clone size: .
CDR3 protein: CASSEVLAGSEKLFF
CDR3 DNA: TGTGCCAGCAGTGAAGTGTTGGCAGGGAGCGAAAAACTGTTTTTT

J gene: TRBJ2-5
V gene: TRBV9
D gene: .
clone size: once
CDR3 protein: CASSVNEGAGKTQYF
CDR3 DNA: TGTGCCAGCAGCGTAAATGAAGGGGCGGGGAAGACCCAGTACTTC

J gene: TRBJ2-5
V gene: TRBV27
D gene: TRBD2
clone size: large
CDR3 protein: CASSLSTSGETQYF
CDR3 DNA: TGTGCCAGCAGTTTAAGTACTAGCGGTGAGACCCAGTACTTC

J gene: TRBJ1-6
V gene: TRBV12-3/TRBV12-4
D gene: .
clone size: .
CDR3 protein: CASSPIVNSPLHF
CDR3 DNA: TGTGCCAGCAGTCCAATCGTCAATTCACCCCTCCACTTT

J gene: TRBJ1-6
V gene: TRBV19
D gene: TRBD1
clone size: .
CDR3 protein: CASSRGQILDSPLHF
CDR3 DNA: TGTGCCAGTAGCAGGGGACAGATCCTTGATTCACCCCTCCACTTT

J gene: TRBJ2-3
V gene: TRBV4-2
D gene: .
clone size: .
CDR3 protein: CASSQKNTQYF
CDR3 DNA: TGTGCCAGCAGCCAAAAAAATACGCAGTATTTT

J gene: TRBJ2-3
V gene: TRBV2
D gene: TRBD1
clone size: .
CDR3 protein: CASSGTGGPTDTQYF
CDR3 DNA: TGTGCCAGCAGTGGGACAGGGGGCCCTACAGATACGCAGTATTTT

J gene: TRBJ1-4
V gene: TRBV28
D gene: TRBD1
clone size: few
CDR3 protein: CASSLGTVNEKLFF
CDR3 DNA: TGTGCCAGCAGCCTAGGGACAGTCAATGAAAAACTGTTTTTT

J gene: TRBJ2-1
V gene: TRBV3-1/TRBV3-2
D gene: TRBD2
clone size: .
CDR3 protein: CASSQSTGTSVYNEQFF
CDR3 DNA: TGTGCCAGCAGCCAATCTACTGGGACTAGCGTGTACAATGAGCAGTTCTTC

J gene: TRBJ2-2
V gene: TRBV6-6
D gene: TRBD1
clone size: .
CDR3 protein: CASSYPWAGGTGELFF
CDR3 DNA: TGTGCCAGCAGTTACCCGTGGGCAGGGGGTACCGGGGAGCTGTTTTTT

J gene: TRBJ1-3
V gene: TRBV9
D gene: .
clone size: .
CDR3 protein: CASSSARSISGNTIYF
CDR3 DNA: TGTGCCAGCAGCTCAGCCCGATCCATCTCTGGAAACACCATATATTTT

J gene: TRBJ1-1
V gene: TRBV5-4
D gene: .
clone size: .
CDR3 protein: CASSLEEFTEAFF
CDR3 DNA: TGTGCCAGCAGCTTGGAGGAATTCACTGAAGCTTTCTTT

J gene: TRBJ1-5
V gene: TRBV7-8
D gene: .
clone size: .
CDR3 protein: CASSLSSGFNQPQHF
CDR3 DNA: TGTGCCAGCAGCTTAAGTTCCGGCTTCAATCAGCCCCAGCATTTT

J gene: TRBJ1-1
V gene: TRBV2
D gene: .
clone size: .
CDR3 protein: CASNRGAGKTEAFF
CDR3 DNA: TGTGCCAGCAACCGGGGCGCGGGTAAGACTGAAGCTTTCTTT

J gene: TRBJ1-6
V gene: TRBV6-1
D gene: TRBD1
clone size: .
CDR3 protein: CASSARTGDWYNSPLHF
CDR3 DNA: TGTGCCAGCAGTGCGAGGACAGGAGACTGGTATAATTCACCCCTCCACTTT

J gene: TRBJ2-5
V gene: TRBV9
D gene: .
clone size: .
CDR3 protein: CASSVAGAGETQYF
CDR3 DNA: TGTGCCAGCAGCGTAGCAGGGGCAGGAGAGACCCAGTACTTC

J gene: TRBJ1-1
V gene: TRBV24-1
D gene: .
clone size: .
CDR3 protein: CATSDLWNTEAFF
CDR3 DNA: TGTGCCACCAGTGATTTATGGAACACTGAAGCTTTCTTT

J gene: TRBJ2-3
V gene: TRBV11-2
D gene: .
clone size: .
CDR3 protein: CASSLAYLPVTDTQYF
CDR3 DNA: TGTGCCAGCAGCTTAGCTTACTTGCCAGTCACAGATACGCAGTATTTT

J gene: TRBJ1-5
V gene: TRBV4-1
D gene: TRBD1
clone size: .
CDR3 protein: CASSQIIQGARNQPQHF
CDR3 DNA: TGCGCCAGCAGCCAAATCATACAGGGGGCGCGCAATCAGCCCCAGCATTTT

J gene: TRBJ1-5
V gene: TRBV6-2/TRBV6-3
D gene: TRBD1
clone size: .
CDR3 protein: CASSEDRGVLNQPQHF
CDR3 DNA: TGTGCCAGCAGTGAGGACAGGGGGGTCCTAAATCAGCCCCAGCATTTT

J gene: TRBJ1-2
V gene: TRBV7-9
D gene: .
clone size: few
CDR3 protein: CASSQGTKMSYGYTF
CDR3 DNA: TGTGCCAGCAGCCAAGGGACAAAGATGAGCTATGGCTACACCTTC

J gene: TRBJ2-5
V gene: TRBV14
D gene: .
clone size: once
CDR3 protein: CASSQVRETQYF
CDR3 DNA: TGTGCCAGCAGCCAAGTAAGGGAGACCCAGTACTTC

J gene: TRBJ2-3
V gene: TRBV11-3
D gene: TRBD2
clone size: .
CDR3 protein: CASSLGTSGENTQYF
CDR3 DNA: TGTGCCAGCAGCCTGGGGACTAGCGGGGAAAATACGCAGTATTTT

J gene: TRBJ2-5
V gene: TRBV7-9
D gene: .
clone size: .
CDR3 protein: CASSLVQETQYF
CDR3 DNA: TGTGCCAGCAGCTTGGTTCAAGAGACCCAGTACTTC

J gene: TRBJ1-5
V gene: TRBV6-5
D gene: TRBD1
clone size: .
CDR3 protein: CASSTGGVQPQHF
CDR3 DNA: TGTGCCAGCAGTACAGGGGGTGTTCAGCCCCAGCATTTT

J gene: TRBJ1-2
V gene: TRBV5-5
D gene: .
clone size: .
CDR3 protein: CASSSTPNPGAGYGYTF
CDR3 DNA: TGTGCCAGCAGCTCAACTCCAAACCCCGGAGCCGGATATGGCTACACCTTC

J gene: TRBJ2-5
V gene: TRBV5-4
D gene: .
clone size: .
CDR3 protein: CASSPPGSPETQYF
CDR3 DNA: TGTGCCAGCAGCCCACCAGGGTCCCCGGAGACCCAGTACTTC

J gene: TRBJ1-4
V gene: TRBV6-1
D gene: TRBD1
clone size: .
CDR3 protein: CASSERTGGGREKLFF
CDR3 DNA: TGTGCCAGCAGTGAAAGGACAGGGGGCGGACGGGAAAAACTGTTTTTT

J gene: TRBJ1-3
V gene: TRBV25-1
D gene: TRBD1
clone size: .
CDR3 protein: CASSGGTGGNTIYF
CDR3 DNA: TGTGCCAGCAGTGGCGGGACAGGGGGAAACACCATATATTTT

J gene: TRBJ2-3
V gene: TRBV5-5
D gene: .
clone size: .
CDR3 protein: CASSLGQPVSTDTQYF
CDR3 DNA: TGTGCCAGCAGCTTGGGGCAACCTGTTAGCACAGATACGCAGTATTTT

J gene: TRBJ1-3
V gene: TRBV18
D gene: .
clone size: once
CDR3 protein: CASSPQGSGNTIYF
CDR3 DNA: TGTGCCAGCTCACCCCAGGGGAGTGGAAACACCATATATTTT

J gene: TRBJ1-1
V gene: TRBV19
D gene: .
clone size: .
CDR3 protein: CASSINQLNTEAFF
CDR3 DNA: TGTGCCAGTAGTATTAACCAATTGAACACTGAAGCTTTCTTT

J gene: TRBJ1-1
V gene: TRBV20-1
D gene: .
clone size: .
CDR3 protein: CSATGGTEAFF
CDR3 DNA: TGCAGTGCTACCGGGGGCACTGAAGCTTTCTTT

J gene: TRBJ2-5
V gene: TRBV5-1
D gene: TRBD1
clone size: .
CDR3 protein: CASSLTRQGAETQYF
CDR3 DNA: TGCGCCAGCAGCTTGACCCGACAGGGAGCAGAGACCCAGTACTTC

J gene: TRBJ2-5
V gene: TRBV6-5
D gene: .
clone size: .
CDR3 protein: CASSRGLQETQYF
CDR3 DNA: TGTGCCAGCAGTCGAGGCTTACAAGAGACCCAGTACTTC

J gene: TRBJ2-2
V gene: TRBV6-5
D gene: TRBD1
clone size: once
CDR3 protein: CASSLDRGHAGELFF
CDR3 DNA: TGTGCCAGCAGTCTCGACAGGGGGCACGCCGGGGAGCTGTTTTTT

J gene: TRBJ1-6
V gene: TRBV6-1
D gene: .
clone size: .
CDR3 protein: CASSEALPAYNSPLHF
CDR3 DNA: TGTGCCAGCAGTGAAGCCTTACCAGCTTATAATTCACCCCTCCACTTT

J gene: TRBJ2-5
V gene: TRBV5-6
D gene: .
clone size: .
CDR3 protein: CASSLGQRETQYF
CDR3 DNA: TGTGCCAGCAGCTTGGGGCAACGGGAGACCCAGTACTTC

J gene: TRBJ1-2
V gene: TRBV29-1
D gene: .
clone size: once
CDR3 protein: CSVETRRDGYTF
CDR3 DNA: TGCAGCGTTGAAACCAGACGGGATGGCTACACCTTC

J gene: TRBJ2-2
V gene: TRBV18
D gene: TRBD1
clone size: .
CDR3 protein: CASSPSPGQASAGELFF
CDR3 DNA: TGTGCCAGCTCACCAAGCCCGGGACAGGCGTCCGCCGGGGAGCTGTTTTTT

J gene: TRBJ2-5
V gene: TRBV10-1
D gene: TRBD1
clone size: .
CDR3 protein: CASRGDRGETQYF
CDR3 DNA: TGCGCCAGCAGAGGGGACAGGGGAGAGACCCAGTACTTC

J gene: TRBJ1-3
V gene: TRBV27
D gene: .
clone size: .
CDR3 protein: CASSTRSGNTIYF
CDR3 DNA: TGTGCCAGCTCCACCCGGTCTGGAAACACCATATATTTT

J gene: TRBJ2-2
V gene: TRBV18
D gene: TRBD1
clone size: .
CDR3 protein: CASSPWTGGTTGELFF
CDR3 DNA: TGTGCCAGCTCACCCTGGACAGGGGGAACCACCGGGGAGCTGTTTTTT

J gene: TRBJ1-6
V gene: TRBV7-3
D gene: .
clone size: .
CDR3 protein: CASSEGTGSNSPLHF
CDR3 DNA: TGTGCCAGCAGCGAGGGCACAGGGAGTAATTCACCCCTCCACTTT

J gene: TRBJ1-4
V gene: TRBV18
D gene: .
clone size: .
CDR3 protein: CASSDVSTNEKLFF
CDR3 DNA: TGTGCCAGCTCGGACGTTTCAACTAATGAAAAACTGTTTTTT

J gene: TRBJ2-2
V gene: TRBV7-9
D gene: .
clone size: .
CDR3 protein: CASSLGRLNTGELFF
CDR3 DNA: TGTGCCAGCAGCTTGGGCAGATTAAACACCGGGGAGCTGTTTTTT

J gene: TRBJ1-1
V gene: TRBV3-1/TRBV3-2
D gene: .
clone size: .
CDR3 protein: CASTLGRGTEAFF
CDR3 DNA: TGTGCCAGCACCTTGGGACGGGGCACTGAAGCTTTCTTT

J gene: TRBJ2-2
V gene: TRBV7-3
D gene: TRBD2
clone size: .
CDR3 protein: CASSRTSGGPATGELFF
CDR3 DNA: TGTGCCAGCAGTCGGACTAGCGGGGGGCCGGCCACCGGGGAGCTGTTTTTT